A single sample gave rise to the 31 T cell receptor beta chains below, sequenced in a study of T cell changes during pregnancy in multiple sclerosis. The method was immunoSEQ multiplex PCR; TCRdb's version includes in-frame clones alone and lacks a portion of them. The table records approximately 44,000 clones, 80% to 95% of them present only once. The sample consisted of CD4+ T cells from peripheral blood mononuclear cells, taken in the second trimester of pregnancy. The origin of the receptors is a female donor in good health, enrolled as a control in a pregnancy study.

The V gene is TRBV19, the J gene TRBJ2-2; a weak D match, TRBD2 (5 bases). The CDR3 spans 13 residues. Germline assignment: CDR1 LNHDA and CDR2 SQIVND (reference sequence). Trimming removed 3 bases from V and 7 bases from J, with 9 bases in between. This CDR3 reads CASSIRGSGELFF. The CDR3 DNA follows: TGTGCCAGTAGTATCCGGGGTAGCGGGGAGCTGTTTTTT.

This rearrangement joins TRBV7-2 to TRBJ2-1, with TRBD2 as a possible D gene (5 bases). Germline V gene data show CDR1 as SGHTA and CDR2 as FQGNSA. The CDR3 totals 15 residues. V was clipped by 1 base and J by 1 base, with 8 bases between them. The CDR3 sequence: CASSLDSASYNEQFF. The CDR3 region has the DNA TGTGCCAGCAGCTTAGATAGCGCGTCCTACAATGAGCAGTTCTTC.

The chain has TRBV7-2 and TRBJ1-2; 7 positions agree with TRBD1. The germline V gene has CDR1 SGHTA and CDR2 FQGNSA. V lost 4 bases and J lost 5; bases outside the gene matches: 4. This CDR3 has 13 amino acids. DNA of the CDR3: TGTGCCAGCAGCTCCGCAGGGGGGTATGGCTACACCTTC. It yields the protein CASSSAGGYGYTF.

About this clone: The junction shows a germline mismatch at one end, possibly a read error. This chain links TRBV14 with TRBJ1-2; maybe TRBD1 (6 bases). The CDR3 length is 11 residues. CDR1 SGHDN and CDR2 FVKESK come from the germline V gene. The CDR3 DNA follows: TGTGCCAGCAGCCAAGGGGGGCATAAGGCTTTC. This translates into CASSQGGHKAF.

The table lists this clone with a count of one. In DNA, the CDR3 is TGTGCCAGTAGCTGGGACAGGGGGGACTCACCCCTCCACTTT. Translated: CASSWDRGDSPLHF. The chain is built from TRBV19 and TRBJ1-6; 11 bases are shared with TRBD1. The CDR3 loop spans 14 amino acids. The germline V gene encodes CDR1 LNHDA and CDR2 SQIVND (reference sequence). J lost 10 bases, V lost 6 bases, and 5 bases had no gene match.

The V gene is TRBV7-6, the J gene TRBJ1-5, with 10 bases aligning to TRBD1. The CDR3 consists of 18 residues. Germline V gives CDR1 SGHVS, CDR2 FNYEAQ. V was pared by 5 bases and J by 6 bases, with 16 bases of the junction left unmatched. This CDR3 reads CASSQAPQTGGLGQPQHF. The CDR3 DNA sequence: TGTGCCAGCAGCCAAGCCCCGCAGACAGGGGGCTTGGGTCAGCCCCAGCATTTT.

This sequence joins TRBV9 and TRBJ1-3; the D is unclear. V was trimmed by 1 base and J by 8 bases, leaving 10 bases between them. Germline CDR1 SGDLS, CDR2 YYNGEE. The CDR3 has 13 amino acids. CDR3 sequence reads: CASSVLLLDTIYF. The CDR3 region has the DNA TGTGCCAGCAGCGTATTACTGTTGGACACCATATATTTT.

V gene TRBV9 combines with J gene TRBJ1-3; no reliable D call. V dropped 2 bases and J dropped 8 bases, with 5 bases sitting between them. This CDR3 region has 11 residues. In germline, CDR1 is SGDLS, CDR2 YYNGEE. The CDR3 protein is CASSVSHTIYF. The CDR3 region has the DNA TGTGCCAGCAGCGTCTCTCACACCATATATTTT.

This rearrangement joins TRBV6-5 to TRBJ2-1, with D perhaps TRBD1 (6 bases). CDR1 and CDR2 from the germline V gene are MNHEY and SVGAGI. The V gene lost 9 bases and the J gene lost 6 bases, with 18 bases spanning the gap. The CDR3 sequence is 14 residues long. CDR3 nucleotides: TGTGCCAGTCAAAACAGGGAGAGGGGCAATGAGCAGTTCTTC. Its protein product is CASQNRERGNEQFF.

In this sample, this clone is medium-sized. This sequence joins TRBV7-9 and TRBJ2-5, with TRBD1 matching 8 bases. CDR1 is SEHNR, CDR2 FQNEAQ, per germline (reference sequence). The CDR3 covers 14 residues. V shed 0 bases and J 4 bases; nucleotides not matched to a gene: 1. The CDR3 loop is CASSLAQGGETQYF. The CDR3 coding sequence is TGTGCCAGCAGCTTAGCACAGGGGGGAGAGACCCAGTACTTC.

V usage is TRBV6-6 and J usage is TRBJ1-2, with 8 bases that match TRBD1. Losses at the gene ends were 7 bases for V and 9 bases for J; bases not matched to a gene: 10. Per germline, CDR1 MNHNY and CDR2 SVGAGI (reference sequence). The CDR3 extends over 13 amino acids. CDR3 region: CASTTGGAASYTF. In DNA, the CDR3 is TGTGCCAGCACCACAGGGGGGGCTGCAAGCTACACCTTC.

The chain couples TRBV14 to TRBJ2-7; no clear D. With 4 bases removed from V and 2 bases from J, the gap between germline ends came to 15 bases. The germline gives CDR1 SGHDN, CDR2 FVKESK. This CDR3 comprises 15 residues. The CDR3 spells CASSPRQRFTYEQYF. CDR3 bases: TGTGCCAGCAGCCCCCGTCAGCGCTTCACCTACGAGCAGTACTTC.

This chain links TRBV30 with TRBJ2-5, with TRBD2 as a possible D gene (5 bases). This CDR3 is 16 amino acids long. Germline loops: CDR1 GTSNPN, CDR2 SVGIG (reference sequence). V shed 6 bases and J shed 1 base, with 21 bases lying between them. The DNA for the CDR3 is TGTGCCTGTACAAAGCAACTAGATATATTCCAAGAGACCCAGTACTTC. Protein: CACTKQLDIFQETQYF.

This chain connects TRBV29-1 to TRBJ2-5, with D perhaps TRBD2 (6 bases). The CDR3 covers 10 residues. CDR1 SQVTM and CDR2 ANQGSEA come from the germline V gene. CDR3 sequence: CGAGKETQYF. DNA for the CDR3: TGCGGGGCGGGGAAAGAGACCCAGTACTTC.

This chain connects TRBV7-2 to TRBJ2-5, with D maybe TRBD1 (5 bases). The CDR3 contains 11 residues. With 5 bases removed from V and 4 bases from J, the gap between germline ends came to 5 bases. CDR1 is SGHTA, CDR2 FQGNSA, per germline. In nucleotides, the CDR3 is TGTGCCAGCAGCAGGGGAGAGACCCAGTACTTC. Translating it yields CASSRGETQYF.

This clone was detected only a few times. CDR3 protein: CATSRERGGQNYGYTF. CDR3 DNA: TGTGCCACCAGCAGAGAGAGGGGGGGGCAGAACTATGGCTACACCTTC. This chain connects TRBV15 to TRBJ1-2, with D tentatively TRBD1 (6 bases). The germline CDR1 and CDR2 sequences are LNHNV and YYDKDF (reference sequence). Trimming took 0 bases from V and 2 from J, leaving 13 bases between them. The CDR3 extends over 16 amino acids.

The CDR3 DNA reads TGTGCCCTCCGGACTAGCGGAGGGAGCTCCTACAATGAGCAGTTCTTC. This gives the protein CALRTSGGSSYNEQFF. This sequence joins TRBV19 and TRBJ2-1, with 10 bases that match TRBD2. With 11 bases clipped from V and 0 bases from J, the junction kept 10 bases outside the gene matches. CDR3 length equals 16 residues. The germline V gene has CDR1 LNHDA and CDR2 SQIVND (reference sequence).

The count of this clone is one. The chain joins TRBV5-1 to TRBJ2-3; TRBD2 matches 10 bases. The CDR3 contains 16 residues. Trimming took 8 bases from V and 2 from J; bases not matched to a gene: 11. The germline gives CDR1 SGHRS, CDR2 YFSETQ. The CDR3 DNA reads as TGCGCCAGTCAGAGTCTAGCGGGAGACATCACAGATACGCAGTATTTT. Amino acids: CASQSLAGDITDTQYF.

V gene TRBV7-3 combines with J gene TRBJ2-1; 14 positions match TRBD2. Germline CDR1 SGHTA, CDR2 FQGTGA. Trimming cost V 2 bases and J 7 bases; bases outside gene matches: 10. CDR3 size: 18 residues. CDR3 sequence: CASSLSFAGTSGSNEQFF. In nucleotides, the CDR3 is TGTGCCAGCAGCTTATCCTTCGCCGGGACTAGCGGGAGTAATGAGCAGTTCTTC.

This clone is a singleton in its sample. The chain recombines TRBV12-5 with TRBJ2-1; 7 bases agree with TRBD2. This CDR3 is built from 12 residues. V lost 6 bases, J lost 4 bases, and 0 bases stayed unmatched. Germline V gene data show CDR1 as LGHNT and CDR2 as FRNRAP. This chain's CDR3 is CASGGGYNEQFF. DNA for the CDR3: TGTGCTAGTGGGGGGGGGTACAATGAGCAGTTCTTC.

The chain joins TRBV29-1 to TRBJ2-7, with D possibly matching TRBD2 (5 bases). Germline CDR1 reads SQVTM; CDR2 reads ANQGSEA. This CDR3 is built from 12 residues. V dropped 6 bases and J dropped 4 bases, with 13 bases sitting between them. The DNA of the CDR3 is TGCAGCGTGGAGGCCCCAAATTACGAGCAGTACTTC. It translates to CSVEAPNYEQYF.

The chain combines TRBV5-6 with TRBJ1-2; D might be TRBD1 (5 bases). This CDR3 has 15 residues. Trimming removed 4 bases from V and 4 bases from J, with 17 bases in between. The germline V gene has CDR1 SGHDT and CDR2 YYEEEE. The DNA for the CDR3 is TGTGCCAGCAGCCCCCGGAAGGGGACTCCCTATGGCTACACCTTC. It codes for CASSPRKGTPYGYTF.

The chain combines TRBV11-2 with TRBJ1-1; possible D gene TRBD1, 5 bases. Trimming took off 5 bases at V and 1 base at J, with 8 bases between the two ends. This CDR3 is 13 amino acids long. Germline CDR1 SGHAT, CDR2 FQNNGV. As DNA, the CDR3 is TGTGCCAGCAGCACACAGGAGAACACTGAAGCTTTCTTT. This encodes CASSTQENTEAFF.

The V and J genes are TRBV6-5 and TRBJ1-6, with D possibly being TRBD1 (6 bases). The CDR3 runs 15 residues. V lost 2 bases to trimming and J lost 7 bases, with 12 bases between them. Looked up from germline, CDR1 is MNHEY and CDR2 is SVGAGI. The CDR3 nucleotides read TGTGCCAGCAGTTACACTGGACAGTACAATTCACCCCTCCACTTT. This sequence encodes CASSYTGQYNSPLHF.

This sequence joins TRBV5-4 and TRBJ2-2; 11 nucleotides align to TRBD2. Germline V CDR1 and CDR2: SGHNT, YYREEE (reference sequence). Germline trimming cut 9 bases from V and 9 bases from J; bases unmatched to any gene: 16. This CDR3 is built from 16 residues. CDR3: CAIHTINSGGDRELFF. The CDR3 nucleotides read TGTGCCATCCACACAATAAATAGCGGGGGGGATCGGGAGCTGTTTTTT.

This chain links TRBV10-3 with TRBJ2-1; no definite D call. Germline V gene data show CDR1 as ENHRY and CDR2 as SYGVKD. The V gene lost 3 bases and the J gene lost 15 bases, with 30 bases spanning the gap. CDR3 length: 17 amino acids. CDR3 region: CAISDGNQGRMSTATFF. Written as DNA, the CDR3 is TGTGCCATCAGTGACGGAAACCAAGGCAGGATGTCCACGGCGACGTTCTTC.

This chain uses TRBV7-9 with TRBJ1-2, with no clear D. The V gene lost 0 bases and the J gene lost 5 bases, with 10 bases spanning the gap. The CDR3 spans 14 residues. The germline V gene encodes CDR1 SEHNR and CDR2 FQNEAQ (reference sequence). The CDR3 nucleotides read TGTGCCAGCAGCTTAGCGCTGGGAGGTTATGGCTACACCTTC. Translating gives CASSLALGGYGYTF.

The chain is built from TRBV5-4 and TRBJ1-1; D ambiguous. The CDR3 is 16 amino acids. Germline CDR1 reads SGHNT; CDR2 reads YYREEE (reference sequence). Trimming cost V 4 bases and J 1 base, with 17 bases left between them. The chain's CDR3 is CASSPPSAGRNTEAFF. CDR3 sequence (DNA): TGTGCCAGCAGCCCTCCTTCGGCGGGTAGGAACACTGAAGCTTTCTTT. Full variable domain (remainder filled in from reference TRBV5-4 and TRBJ1-1): ETGVTQSPTHLIKTRGQQVTLRCSSQSGHNTVSWYQQALGQGPQFIFQYYREEENGRGNFPPRFSGLQFPNYSSELNVNALELDDSALYLCASSPPSAGRNTEAFFGQGTRLTVV.

The chain carries TRBV30 and TRBJ2-5, with TRBD2 identical over 8 bases. The CDR3 spans 14 residues. CDR1 and CDR2 (germline): GTSNPN, SVGIG (reference sequence). V was pared by 1 base and J by 5 bases, with 6 bases of the junction left unmatched. The chain's CDR3 is CAWSEVGTRETQYF. The DNA of the CDR3 is TGTGCCTGGAGTGAGGTTGGGACTAGGGAGACCCAGTACTTC.

V usage is TRBV5-1 and J usage is TRBJ2-1, with 7 bases that match TRBD1. CDR3 size: 16 residues. The germline CDR1 and CDR2 sequences are SGHRS and YFSETQ. Germline trimming cut 0 bases from V and 1 base from J; bases unmatched to any gene: 4. The CDR3 coding sequence is TGCGCCAGCAGCTTGGAACCAGGGGGATCCTACAATGAGCAGTTCTTC. This translates into CASSLEPGGSYNEQFF.

The chain couples TRBV9 to TRBJ1-5; no definite D call. CDR1 is SGDLS, CDR2 YYNGEE, per germline. Trimming cost V 3 bases and J 6 bases, with 13 bases left between them. The length of the CDR3 is 14 residues. The CDR3 region has the DNA TGTGCCAGCAGCGAGAGCGGGAGTGGTCAGCCCCAGCATTTT. It codes for CASSESGSGQPQHF.